The 23 T cell receptor beta chains below come from one sample, sequenced in a study of OX40 agonist ivuxolimab in advanced cancers. Data came from immunoSEQ multiplex PCR; TCRdb stores just in-frame clones and leaves some out. Among over 65,000 clones listed, approximately 92% were seen once. The sample in question was CD4+ or CD8+ T cells sorted from blood, obtained in a trial of the OX40 agonist ivuxolimab. These receptors all come from an adult with an advanced solid tumor such as melanoma, head and neck, liver or kidney cancer.

The chain combines TRBV4-3 with TRBJ2-2; a possible D gene is TRBD2 (6 bases). CDR1 is LGHNA and CDR2 is YSLEER in the germline V gene. Trimming shortened V by 2 bases and J by 2 bases, and 12 bases separated the two germline ends. The CDR3 has 16 amino acids. CDR3 in amino acids: CASSQNHGTNTGELFF. The CDR3 DNA reads TGCGCCAGCAGCCAAAACCACGGGACTAACACCGGGGAGCTGTTTTTT.

The rearrangement links TRBV7-2 to TRBJ2-5, with TRBD2 matching 11 bases. V shed 3 bases, J shed 5 bases, and the junction held 8 bases outside the gene matches. From germline, CDR1 is SGHTA and CDR2 FQGNSA. There are 16 residues in the CDR3. The DNA for the CDR3 is TGTGCCAGCAGCTTGACTAGCGGGGCCCAAGGGGAGACCCAGTACTTC. Its protein product is CASSLTSGAQGETQYF.

This clone was found a few times. The chain links TRBV5-1 to TRBJ2-1; 10 nucleotides align to TRBD2. The CDR3 loop spans 16 amino acids. V lost 4 bases, J lost 5 bases, and 9 bases stayed unmatched. Germline V gives CDR1 SGHRS, CDR2 YFSETQ. CDR3 nucleotide sequence: TGCGCCAGCAGCCCCTTACCTCTAGCGGGGGACAATGAGCAGTTCTTC. Translation: CASSPLPLAGDNEQFF. Drawing the rest from reference TRBV5-1 and TRBJ2-1, the complete variable domain is KAGVTQTPRYLIKTRGQQVTLSCSPISGHRSVSWYQQTPGQGLQFLFEYFSETQRNKGNFPGRFSGRQFSNSRSEMNVSTLELGDSALYLCASSPLPLAGDNEQFFGPGTRLTVL.

V gene TRBV28 combines with J gene TRBJ1-4; TRBD1 might be the D (5 bases). Trimming stripped 8 bases from V and 3 bases from J, with 16 bases between. Germline V CDR1 and CDR2: MDHEN, SYDVKM. The CDR3 spans 15 residues. The CDR3 is CASSPSLGANEKLFF. CDR3 bases: TGTGCCAGCTCCCCGTCCCTGGGGGCTAATGAAAAACTGTTTTTT.

The rearrangement joins TRBV7-6 to TRBJ2-7, with unresolved D. V was pared by 4 bases and J by 3 bases, with 13 bases between. Germline-derived CDR1 and CDR2 are SGHVS and FNYEAQ. The CDR3 totals 14 residues. The CDR3 loop is CASSSSDLGYEQYF. The CDR3 region has the DNA TGTGCCAGCAGCTCCTCCGATCTGGGCTACGAGCAGTACTTC.

The CDR3 nucleotides read TGTGCCAGCAGCCGAACTGGGACAGCCCTTGAAGCTTTCTTT. Translating it yields CASSRTGTALEAFF. The chain uses TRBV5-6 and TRBJ1-1, with TRBD1 matching 7 bases. CDR3 length: 14 amino acids. J lost 7 bases, V lost 4 bases, and 10 bases had no gene match. Germline values: CDR1 SGHDT, CDR2 YYEEEE.

J is TRBJ1-4 and V is TRBV10-1; TRBD1 might be the D (5 bases). Trimming took 0 bases from V and 4 from J, leaving 9 bases between them. The CDR3 has 15 amino acids. Germline-derived CDR1 and CDR2 are WNHNN and SYGVQD (reference sequence). The CDR3 nucleotides are TGCGCCAGCAGTGAGTCGGGACGGTTTAATGAAAAACTGTTTTTT. It is translated as CASSESGRFNEKLFF.

This clone was detected only once. V gene TRBV7-3 combines with J gene TRBJ1-6, with D uncertain. Germline assignment: CDR1 SGHTA and CDR2 FQGTGA. Trimming removed 6 bases at V and 5 bases at J, with 8 bases between. This CDR3 comprises 13 residues. The CDR3 bases are TGTGCCAGCAGTTCAGGAGATAATTCACCCCTCCACTTT. Encoded protein: CASSSGDNSPLHF. Supplemented by reference TRBV7-3 and TRBJ1-6, the full variable domain reads GAGVSQTPSNKVTEKGKYVELRCDPISGHTALYWYRQSLGQGPEFLIYFQGTGAADDSGLPNDRFFAVRPEGSVSTLKIQRTERGDSAVYLCASSSGDNSPLHFGNGTRLTVT.

V is TRBV9 and J is TRBJ1-5; D possibly corresponds to TRBD1 (6 bases). Germline CDR1 and CDR2: SGDLS and YYNGEE. V was clipped by 2 bases and J by 1 base, with 7 bases between them. CDR3 length: 14 residues. The CDR3 DNA reads as TGTGCCAGCAGCGTTGGACAGAGCAATCAGCCCCAGCATTTT. Translated, it gives CASSVGQSNQPQHF.

The chain uses TRBV11-2 and TRBJ1-4; D may be TRBD1 (5 bases). CDR3 length: 13 residues. Germline V lookup: CDR1 SGHAT, CDR2 FQNNGV. V was clipped by 2 bases and J by 8 bases, with 9 bases between them. CDR3 amino acids: CASSLWTREKLFF. As DNA, the CDR3 is TGTGCCAGCAGCTTATGGACACGAGAAAAACTGTTTTTT.

The CDR3 spells CASSPGLGPEAFF. CDR3 DNA sequence: TGTGCCAGCTCACCAGGGTTGGGGCCTGAAGCTTTCTTT. J is TRBJ1-1 and V is TRBV18; maybe TRBD1 (5 bases). V shed 2 bases and J shed 6 bases, with 10 bases lying between them. Germline loops: CDR1 KGHSH, CDR2 LQKENI. This CDR3 contains 13 residues.

Only a few counts were recorded for this clone. J is TRBJ1-2 and V is TRBV7-9, with D possibly matching TRBD1 (6 bases). The germline gives CDR1 SEHNR, CDR2 FQNEAQ (reference sequence). The CDR3 sequence is 14 residues long. V dropped 5 bases and J dropped 2 bases, with 12 bases sitting between them. CDR3 in amino acids: CASSTGGLNYGYTF. CDR3 sequence (DNA): TGTGCCAGCAGCACCGGGGGCTTGAACTATGGCTACACCTTC. Looking up the rest from reference TRBV7-9 and TRBJ1-2 gives the full variable domain: DTGVSQNPRHKITKRGQNVTFRCDPISEHNRLYWYRQTLGQGPEFLTYFQNEAQLEKSRLLSDRFSAERPKGSFSTLEIQRTEQGDSAMYLCASSTGGLNYGYTFGSGTRLTVV.

This clone was seen once. The genes are TRBV5-5 and TRBJ2-5, with D unresolved. The CDR3 runs 14 residues. Trimming pared 1 base from V and 1 base from J, leaving 8 bases between. CDR1 is SGHKS and CDR2 is YYEKEE in the germline V gene (reference sequence). Written as DNA, the CDR3 is TGTGCCAGCAGCTTGAAACAGATCCAAGAGACCCAGTACTTC. Protein: CASSLKQIQETQYF.

The chain is built from TRBV28 and TRBJ1-5; TRBD1 is a possible D gene (6 bases). The CDR3 length is 16 residues. The germline gives CDR1 MDHEN, CDR2 SYDVKM. V lost 8 bases and J lost 4, with 21 bases in between. CDR3: CASHSTPGQRNQPQHF. CDR3 nucleotides: TGTGCCAGCCATTCTACCCCCGGACAGAGGAATCAGCCCCAGCATTTT.

The V call is TRBV2, the J call TRBJ2-3; 7 positions match TRBD1. V was clipped by 6 bases and J by 2 bases; unmatched bases: 2. Looked up from germline, CDR1 is SNHLY and CDR2 is FYNNEI. The length of the CDR3 is 13 residues. Here the CDR3 DNA reads TGTGCCAGCAGAGGGGGCCTCACAGATACGCAGTATTTT. This codes for CASRGGLTDTQYF.

The chain is built from TRBV6-7 and TRBJ1-1; 7 positions agree with TRBD1. TRBV6-7 is an open reading frame whose function is uncertain. V was pared by 2 bases and J by 6 bases, with 12 bases of the junction left unmatched. CDR3 length: 16 residues. The CDR3: CASSYPPRQGDAEAFF. In DNA form, the CDR3 reads TGTGCCAGCAGTTACCCCCCGAGGCAGGGGGACGCTGAAGCTTTCTTT.

In DNA form, the CDR3 reads TGCGCCAGCAGCCAAGAGAGGAATCAGCCCCAGCATTTT. Protein sequence: CASSQERNQPQHF. This chain uses TRBV4-1 with TRBJ1-5; D gene uncertain. The CDR3 sequence is 13 residues long. V was trimmed by 0 bases and J by 4 bases, leaving 4 bases between them. The germline CDR1 and CDR2 sequences are MGHRA and YSYEKL.

The rearrangement links TRBV7-2 to TRBJ2-2, with D maybe TRBD1 (6 bases). CDR1 and CDR2 from the germline V gene are SGHTA and FQGNSA. V lost 4 bases and J 0 bases, leaving 12 bases between the germline ends. The CDR3 length is 16 residues. CDR3 loop: CASSSQGPSNTGELFF. The CDR3 DNA follows: TGTGCCAGCAGCTCACAGGGACCTTCGAACACCGGGGAGCTGTTTTTT.

The CDR3 spells CASSFLLPNTGELFF. CDR3 bases: TGTGCCAGCAGTTTCCTCTTGCCGAACACCGGGGAGCTGTTTTTT. The chain uses TRBV27 and TRBJ2-2; D gene uncertain. This CDR3 is built from 15 residues. Germline CDR1 reads MNHEY; CDR2 reads SMNVEV (reference sequence). The V end was cut by 3 bases, the J end by 0 bases, with 8 bases between.

V usage is TRBV2 and J usage is TRBJ1-4; 7 bases match TRBD1. V lost 5 bases, J lost 8 bases, and 17 bases stayed unmatched. Germline values: CDR1 SNHLY, CDR2 FYNNEI. This CDR3 comprises 17 residues. The CDR3 region is CASSPQGGHRVGEKLFF. DNA of the CDR3: TGTGCCAGCAGTCCCCAGGGGGGGCACAGGGTAGGGGAAAAACTGTTTTTT.

For this clone: The same CDR3 can be traced to other DNA sequences in this sample. The V call is TRBV4-1, the J call TRBJ1-6, with D possibly being TRBD1 (5 bases). V was trimmed by 0 bases and J by 7 bases, leaving 10 bases between them. Germline values: CDR1 MGHRA, CDR2 YSYEKL. CDR3 length: 15 residues. CDR3 in amino acids: CASSQDRVRNSPLHF. Written as DNA, the CDR3 is TGCGCCAGCAGCCAAGACAGGGTTCGAAATTCACCCCTCCACTTT.

This clone appeared a single time. The V call is TRBV18, the J call TRBJ1-1; tentative D call: TRBD1 (6 bases). V lost 2 bases to trimming and J lost 3 bases, with 13 bases between them. Germline loops: CDR1 KGHSH, CDR2 LQKENI. This CDR3 comprises 15 residues. DNA of the CDR3: TGTGCCAGCTCACCAGCCTTCAGGGGACACACTGAAGCTTTCTTT. This gives the protein CASSPAFRGHTEAFF.

The chain couples TRBV6-1 to TRBJ2-5; possible D gene TRBD2, 7 bases. Trimming pared 8 bases from V and 0 bases from J, leaving 13 bases between. CDR1 and CDR2 from the germline V gene are MNHNS and SASEGT. This CDR3 is built from 14 residues. CDR3 sequence reads: CASGRGGDQETQYF. CDR3 DNA: TGTGCCAGCGGGAGGGGGGGCGACCAAGAGACCCAGTACTTC.